The clone carrying this T cell receptor beta chain was detected ten times or more. The record originates from a study of T-cell reconstitution after alpha-beta-depleted transplantation in children. Trimming took off 0 bases at V and 6 bases at J, with 24 bases between the two ends. The germline CDR1 and CDR2 sequences are DFQATT and SNEGSKA (reference sequence). The CDR3 sequence is 18 residues long. TCRbeta library construction was performed incorporating unique molecular identifiers. From the PCR reads, TCRdb called clonotypes with MiXCR, one entry per CDR3 protein. The sample carries about 120,000 distinct CDR3 sequences, 10% recorded once.

Sample: PBMCs from the stem cell graft donor, taken from the stem cell graft. This sequence was found in a human donor who donated a stem cell graft to a child with acute lymphoblastic leukemia. The rearrangement uses TRBV20-1 and TRBJ2-1; D possibly corresponds to TRBD2 (5 bases). The CDR3 here is CSAREWNFGGLGGNEQFF. The CDR3 coding sequence is TGCAGTGCTAGAGAGTGGAATTTTGGCGGGCTAGGAGGCAATGAGCAGTTCTTC.